These 15 T cell receptor beta chains originate from one sample sequenced in a study of blood T cell repertoires in COVID-19. TCRdb's copy holds only in-frame clones and misses some; the assay was immunoSEQ multiplex PCR. The sample carries around 200,000 clones, approximately 81% recorded once. The sample was PBMCs or T cells enriched from blood (not recorded which). The receptor source for this set is a middle-aged man who had recovered from COVID-19.

The chain has TRBV20-1 and TRBJ2-7; 8 nucleotides align to TRBD1. The J segment lost 4 bases and the V segment lost 3 bases, leaving 8 bases of the junction unmatched. Germline V gene sequence: CDR1 DFQATT, CDR2 SNEGSKA (reference sequence). CDR3 length: 14 residues. CDR3 DNA: TGCAGTGCTAGTGGGGACAGGTCTCCATACGAGCAGTACTTC. Amino acid sequence: CSASGDRSPYEQYF.

As DNA, the CDR3 is TGTGCCAGCAGCTTTAGGAGGGTTCTTGGTAATGAAAAACTGTTTTTT. Its translation is CASSFRRVLGNEKLFF. This chain uses TRBV5-6 with TRBJ1-4; D gene ambiguous. The germline V gene encodes CDR1 SGHDT and CDR2 YYEEEE. V gave up 2 bases and J gave up 4 bases, with 15 bases separating them. The CDR3 has 16 amino acids.

The CDR3: CASSEALGGNQETQYF. The DNA of the CDR3 is TGTGCCAGCAGTGAGGCGCTCGGGGGGAACCAAGAGACCCAGTACTTC. This chain joins TRBV6-1 and TRBJ2-5, with 7 bases aligning to TRBD2. Germline CDR1 is MNHNS and CDR2 is SASEGT. The CDR3 extends over 16 amino acids. V shed 3 bases, J shed 0 bases, and the junction held 7 bases outside the gene matches.

This clone was counted ten times or more. V and J are TRBV3-1 (or the pseudogene TRBV3-2) and TRBJ2-2, with TRBD1 matching over 9 bases. Germline lookup yields CDR1 LGHDT and CDR2 YNNKEL (reference sequence). The ends lost 4 bases at V and 7 bases at J; junction bases unmatched: 1. The CDR3 is 13 amino acids. This CDR3 reads CASSPTGGGELFF. CDR3 sequence (DNA): TGTGCCAGCAGCCCGACAGGGGGCGGGGAGCTGTTTTTT.

The chain combines TRBV12-3 or TRBV12-4 with TRBJ2-3; 10 bases are shared with TRBD2. The CDR3 spans 13 residues. The V gene end was trimmed by 3 bases and the J gene end by 14 bases; junction bases not matched to a gene: 8. The CDR3 reads CASSFVGLADGYF. CDR3 coding DNA: TGTGCCAGCAGTTTCGTAGGACTAGCGGATGGGTATTTT.

This sequence joins TRBV21-1 and TRBJ1-2; the table names TRBD1, a call not compared with the DNA. TRBV21-1 is assigned pseudogene status. The CDR3 is 18 amino acids. Here the CDR3 reads CASSKAVGRGRYNYGYTF. CDR3 in DNA: TGTGCCAGCAGCAAAGCCGTGGGCAGGGGCCGCTATAACTATGGCTACACCTTC.

This chain uses TRBV6-6 with TRBJ2-7; D ambiguous. Germline CDR1 and CDR2: MNHNY and SVGAGI (reference sequence). V dropped 0 bases and J dropped 0 bases, with 9 bases sitting between them. The CDR3 sequence is 15 residues long. DNA for the CDR3: TGTGCCAGCAGTTACTCAGACACCTCCTCCTACGAGCAGTACTTC. Its translation: CASSYSDTSSYEQYF.

CDR3 protein: CASGLDRGRGNEQFF. CDR3 in DNA: TGTGCCAGCGGATTGGACAGGGGAAGGGGCAATGAGCAGTTCTTC. The chain couples TRBV7-8 to TRBJ2-1, with 9 bases that match TRBD1. J was trimmed by 6 bases and V by 8 bases; bases with no gene match: 11. From germline, CDR1 is SGHVS and CDR2 FQNEAQ. This CDR3 contains 15 residues.

This sequence joins TRBV19 and TRBJ1-1; 8 bases are a match to TRBD1. CDR1 and CDR2 from the germline V gene are LNHDA and SQIVND (reference sequence). The V segment lost 6 bases and the J segment 1 base; nucleotides outside the gene matches: 4. This CDR3 is built from 14 residues. As DNA, the CDR3 is TGTGCCAGTAGAACCGGGACAGGGAACACTGAAGCTTTCTTT. Protein product: CASRTGTGNTEAFF.

This clone is a singleton in its sample. This chain joins TRBV5-1 and TRBJ1-5, with TRBD1 matching 7 bases. The V and J ends lost 0 bases and 3 bases, in that order; junction bases with no gene match: 3. This CDR3 region has 15 residues. The germline CDR1 and CDR2 sequences are SGHRS and YFSETQ. The CDR3 loop is CASSLVTGDNQPQHF. In nucleotides, the CDR3 is TGCGCCAGCAGCTTGGTCACAGGGGACAATCAGCCCCAGCATTTT.

The chain recombines TRBV11-3 with TRBJ2-7; possible D gene TRBD2, 6 bases. The V gene lost 3 bases and the J gene lost 2 bases, with 14 bases spanning the gap. Germline V gene sequence: CDR1 SGHNT, CDR2 YENEEA. This CDR3 contains 15 residues. The CDR3 bases are TGTGCCAGCAGCTTCGAGGGGACTGGAACCTACGAGCAGTACTTC. As protein: CASSFEGTGTYEQYF.

This chain connects TRBV5-1 to TRBJ2-7; 7 bases align to TRBD1. Trimming removed 4 bases from V and 4 bases from J; junction bases left unmatched: 8. This CDR3 spans 14 amino acids. Germline CDR1 SGHRS, CDR2 YFSETQ. The CDR3 protein is CASSQAGTEYEQYF. CDR3 coding DNA: TGCGCCAGCAGCCAAGCCGGGACAGAATACGAGCAGTACTTC.

This clone turned up a few times. V and J are TRBV30 and TRBJ2-7; 9 bases match TRBD2. CDR1 and CDR2 (germline): GTSNPN, SVGIG (reference sequence). V gave up 4 bases and J gave up 0 bases; unmatched junction bases: 16. The CDR3 loop spans 18 amino acids. CDR3 in amino acids: CAWTPLGLAGQSSYEQYF. As DNA, the CDR3 is TGTGCCTGGACCCCCCTAGGGCTAGCGGGACAAAGCTCCTACGAGCAGTACTTC.

The chain carries TRBV6-5 and TRBJ2-2; 7 bases line up with TRBD1. The germline CDR1 and CDR2 sequences are MNHEY and SVGAGI. The CDR3 is 14 residues long. The ends lost 8 bases at V and 2 bases at J; junction bases unmatched: 5. The CDR3 nucleotides are TGTGCCAGCGTTGGGACAGAAAACACCGGGGAGCTGTTTTTT. Translated, it gives CASVGTENTGELFF.

This clone was seen a handful of times. V is TRBV3-1 (or the pseudogene TRBV3-2) and J is TRBJ2-7; no reliable D call. The V gene's germline CDR1 is LGHDT and CDR2 YNNKEL (reference sequence). The V gene lost 0 bases and the J gene lost 1 base, with 7 bases spanning the gap. The CDR3 extends over 14 amino acids. CDR3: CASSQDSRSYEQYF. Here the CDR3 DNA reads TGTGCCAGCAGCCAAGATTCGCGTTCCTACGAGCAGTACTTC.